This T cell receptor beta chain stems from a study of blood T cell repertoires in COVID-19. Study-level information: Acute-phase and convalescent COVID-19 samples originated in the United States, Italy and Spain.

Under the authors' procedure: For nucleated cells, counts were estimated from reference gene primer amplification. Sequenced by immunoSEQ multiplex PCR; TCRdb stores in-frame clones only, minus some. The V and J calls and clone size come from that table; D and trimming were worked out from the DNA. The sample consists of roughly 440,000 clones, about 91% of them appearing once. Recruited during active infection, patients (from Seattle) were subsequently followed longitudinally. The germline V and J ends were trimmed by 3 bases and 3 bases, with 12 bases remaining between them. CDR1 is DFQATT, CDR2 SNEGSKA, per germline (reference sequence). CDR3 length equals 13 residues.

Sequenced material: peripheral blood. This clonotype originated in a woman in her fifties or sixties with COVID-19, enrolled during active disease. This sequence joins TRBV20-1 and TRBJ2-7, with D perhaps TRBD1 (6 bases). DNA for the CDR3: TGCAGTGCTAGTAACAGGGATTACTACGAGCAGTACTTC. Amino acids: CSASNRDYYEQYF.